The 22 T cell receptor beta chains below were found in one sample sequenced in a study of cytomegalovirus exposure and HLA in healthy donors. Primers: 60 Vbeta forward and 13 Jbeta reverse. Data came from immunoSEQ multiplex PCR; TCRdb stores just in-frame clones and leaves some out. The sample records about 120,000 clones, about two thirds being singletons. The sample comprised PBMCs. The receptors originated from a man aged 30-40 years in good health and CMV-seropositive.

The chain couples TRBV28 to TRBJ1-2; D is ambiguous. Germline CDR1 and CDR2: MDHEN and SYDVKM. The CDR3 runs to 16 residues. The germline V and J ends were trimmed by 5 bases and 0 bases, with 16 bases remaining between them. The CDR3 spells CASSVALGPSNYGYTF. The CDR3 coding sequence is TGTGCCAGCAGTGTCGCTTTGGGCCCCTCTAACTATGGCTACACCTTC.

The V and J genes are TRBV27 and TRBJ2-3, with 11 bases matching TRBD2. Germline CDR1 and CDR2: MNHEY and SMNVEV (reference sequence). CDR3 length: 15 amino acids. J was trimmed by 2 bases and V by 5 bases; bases with no gene match: 3. CDR3 in amino acids: CASSLSGRATDTQYF. In DNA form, the CDR3 reads TGTGCCAGCAGTCTTAGCGGGAGGGCCACAGATACGCAGTATTTT.

The chain carries TRBV29-1 and TRBJ2-1, with 10 bases matching TRBD1. CDR1 is SQVTM, CDR2 ANQGSEA, per germline. The trim removed 5 bases at V and 8 bases at J, leaving 3 bases unmatched. CDR3 length: 12 residues. The CDR3 coding sequence is TGCAGCGTTTTGACAGGGGGCTATGAGCAGTTCTTC. This translates into CSVLTGGYEQFF.

The rearrangement uses TRBV9 and TRBJ1-2, with a tentative D call TRBD1 (6 bases). In germline, CDR1 is SGDLS, CDR2 YYNGEE. Trimming left V 5 bases short and J 4 bases short, with 18 bases between. This CDR3 has 15 amino acids. Here the CDR3 DNA reads TGTGCCAGCAGTGGTAATTCTGGACAGTTCTATGGCTACACCTTC. Translation: CASSGNSGQFYGYTF. Together with reference TRBV9 and TRBJ1-2, the CDR3 gives the full variable domain: DSGVTQTPKHLITATGQRVTLRCSPRSGDLSVYWYQQSLDQGLQFLIQYYNGEERAKGNILERFSAQQFPDLHSELNLSSLELGDSALYFCASSGNSGQFYGYTFGSGTRLTVV.

A remark on this clone: This specimen includes other DNA sequences encoding the same CDR3. The V call is TRBV7-9, the J call TRBJ2-3, with unresolved D. This CDR3 is built from 12 residues. Trimming shortened V by 3 bases and J by 3 bases, and 4 bases separated the two germline ends. CDR1 is SEHNR, CDR2 FQNEAQ, per germline (reference sequence). CDR3 in DNA: TGTGCCAGCAGCTTGTTAACAGATACGCAGTATTTT. Its translation is CASSLLTDTQYF.

The table lists this clone with a few counts. V gene TRBV5-1 combines with J gene TRBJ2-2; TRBD2 is a possible D gene (5 bases). CDR3 length: 14 amino acids. Between the trimmed V and J ends, which lost 7 bases and 0 bases, there was a span of 10 bases. Germline-derived CDR1 and CDR2 are SGHRS and YFSETQ. The CDR3 is CASEGTANTGELFF. The CDR3 DNA is TGCGCCAGCGAGGGTACGGCGAACACCGGGGAGCTGTTTTTT.

The rearrangement uses TRBV6-1 and TRBJ1-2; 7 nucleotides line up with TRBD1. Germline V gene lookup returns CDR1 MNHNS and CDR2 SASEGT. Trimming removed 6 bases from V and 8 bases from J; junction bases left unmatched: 9. The CDR3 has 13 amino acids. The CDR3 protein is CASRTGAELGYTF. Written as DNA, the CDR3 is TGTGCCAGCAGAACAGGGGCGGAATTGGGCTACACCTTC.

The chain has TRBV7-9 and TRBJ2-3; 15 bases align to TRBD2. Germline V gene data show CDR1 as SEHNR and CDR2 as FQNEAQ (reference sequence). J lost 8 bases, V lost 5 bases, and 17 bases had no gene match. The CDR3 length is 19 residues. The CDR3 DNA is TGTGCCAGCAGCCCGGGGTCAAGCGGGACTAGCGGGAGGCGCCGTACGCAGTATTTT. Amino acids: CASSPGSSGTSGRRRTQYF.

This clone turned up a few times. The J gene is TRBJ1-2, the V gene TRBV28; 7 bases agree with TRBD1. J gave up 6 bases and V 2 bases, and 6 bases lay outside the gene matches. The CDR3 has 14 amino acids. Germline values: CDR1 MDHEN, CDR2 SYDVKM. The CDR3 reads CASSLAGTADGYTF. The CDR3 DNA reads TGTGCCAGCAGTTTAGCCGGGACAGCCGATGGCTACACCTTC.

The chain joins TRBV5-1 to TRBJ2-7, with a possible D match to TRBD1 (6 bases). The germline V gene encodes CDR1 SGHRS and CDR2 YFSETQ. V gave up 9 bases and J gave up 3 bases, with 16 bases separating them. This CDR3 has 13 amino acids. CDR3 amino acids: CATKEGELYEQYF. The CDR3 nucleotides are TGCGCCACCAAAGAGGGGGAACTCTACGAGCAGTACTTC.

The chain has TRBV30 and TRBJ2-1, with D possibly being TRBD2 (5 bases). V was pared by 5 bases and J by 10 bases, with 15 bases between. The CDR3 is made up of 12 amino acids. Germline CDR1 is GTSNPN and CDR2 is SVGIG (reference sequence). For the CDR3, the DNA is TGTGCCTGGGAAGTCACGGGGAAGGAGCAGTTCTTC. Translating gives CAWEVTGKEQFF.

There are a few counts of this clone. The rearrangement uses TRBV30 and TRBJ1-2, with 8 nucleotides matching TRBD1. V lost 4 bases to trimming and J lost 0 bases; unmatched junction nucleotides: 7. The germline V gene has CDR1 GTSNPN and CDR2 SVGIG (reference sequence). The CDR3 runs to 15 residues. CDR3 DNA sequence: TGTGCCTGGACCCGACAGGGGCTTACTAACTATGGCTACACCTTC. It encodes CAWTRQGLTNYGYTF.

The chain uses TRBV6-5 and TRBJ1-4; perhaps TRBD1 as D (6 bases). This CDR3 has 14 residues. Germline lookup yields CDR1 MNHEY and CDR2 SVGAGI. V lost 9 bases and J lost 1, with 12 bases in between. CDR3 in DNA: TGTGCCAGTGGAAGGGGGGGAACTAATGAAAAACTGTTTTTT. This sequence encodes CASGRGGTNEKLFF.

The chain links TRBV11-2 to TRBJ2-7; D gene unclear. The CDR3 consists of 14 residues. Looked up from germline, CDR1 is SGHAT and CDR2 is FQNNGV. The germline V and J ends were trimmed by 2 bases and 0 bases, with 8 bases remaining between them. For the CDR3, the DNA is TGTGCCAGCAGCTTAATGTGGAGCTCCTACGAGCAGTACTTC. Protein product: CASSLMWSSYEQYF.

The CDR3 loop reads CASSPDAGGYGYTF. The CDR3 nucleotides are TGTGCCAGCAGCCCAGATGCGGGTGGCTATGGCTACACCTTC. The rearrangement links TRBV7-9 to TRBJ1-2; D not resolved. Looked up from germline, CDR1 is SEHNR and CDR2 is FQNEAQ (reference sequence). The V end was cut by 5 bases, the J end by 4 bases, with 14 bases between. The CDR3 totals 14 residues.

About this clone: The junction departs from germline at one end; a sequencing error may be responsible. The rearrangement links TRBV5-1 to TRBJ2-1; D is perhaps TRBD2 (7 bases). Germline V gives CDR1 SGHRS, CDR2 YFSETQ. The CDR3 extends over 16 amino acids. This CDR3 reads CANSSGGHSSYNEQFF. The CDR3 region has the DNA TGCGCCAACAGCTCCGGGGGGCACAGCTCCTACAATGAGCAGTTCTTC.

The rearrangement joins TRBV28 to TRBJ2-4, with D perhaps matching TRBD1 (6 bases). The CDR3 is 14 residues long. Per germline, CDR1 MDHEN and CDR2 SYDVKM. The V end was cut by 4 bases, the J end by 2 bases, with 9 bases between. The CDR3 reads CASSSGDSKNIQYF. For the CDR3, the DNA is TGTGCCAGCAGTTCAGGGGATTCCAAAAACATTCAGTACTTC.

This clone has only one observation. This chain links TRBV4-3 with TRBJ2-3; 8 bases match TRBD2. V gave up 0 bases and J gave up 0 bases; unmatched junction bases: 8. CDR3 length: 18 residues. Germline loops: CDR1 LGHNA, CDR2 YSLEER. The CDR3 loop is CASSQELAVFPSTDTQYF. DNA of the CDR3: TGCGCCAGCAGCCAAGAACTAGCGGTTTTCCCTAGCACAGATACGCAGTATTTT.

This clone was seen a handful of times. The chain employs TRBV5-1 and TRBJ2-7; maybe TRBD1 (5 bases). CDR3 length equals 15 residues. Germline loops: CDR1 SGHRS, CDR2 YFSETQ. Trimming pared 3 bases from V and 1 base from J, leaving 14 bases between. CDR3 nucleotide sequence: TGCGCCAGCAGCTCGTTGACAGAGAAGTCCTACGAGCAGTACTTC. Its translation is CASSSLTEKSYEQYF.

The gene calls are TRBV4-3 and TRBJ2-6; 11 positions agree with TRBD1. Trimming cost V 2 bases and J 4 bases; bases outside gene matches: 13. Germline CDR1 and CDR2: LGHNA and YSLEER. CDR3 length: 20 residues. DNA for the CDR3: TGCGCCAGCAGCCAAAGGACAGGGGGCGTGGGGGTCTCAGGGGCCAACGTCCTGACTTTC. Its translation is CASSQRTGGVGVSGANVLTF.

CDR3 bases: TGTGCCAGCAGGCGACAGGGGCGCGGGGAGACCCAGTACTTC. Its protein product is CASRRQGRGETQYF. The chain employs TRBV6-5 and TRBJ2-5, with TRBD1 matching over 8 bases. Germline assignment: CDR1 MNHEY and CDR2 SVGAGI. V shed 6 bases, J shed 5 bases, and the junction held 8 bases outside the gene matches. CDR3 length equals 14 residues.

This sequence joins TRBV9 and TRBJ1-1; tentatively, D is TRBD1 (6 bases). The CDR3 spans 13 residues. The germline V gene has CDR1 SGDLS and CDR2 YYNGEE. V lost 4 bases, J lost 3 bases, and 10 bases lay in between. The CDR3 coding sequence is TGTGCCAGCAGCCAAGGGGGGGACACTGAAGCTTTCTTT. Residues: CASSQGGDTEAFF.